This TCR beta chain is drawn from a study of identical twins. Findings of the study overall: Models underestimated out-of-frame TCR alpha sharing in monozygotic twins. Memory repertoires showed no such pattern, whereas abundant cord blood beta clonotypes carried fewer insertions.

This clonotype occurred many times. Its matching antigen is unknown. The CDR3 loop spans 14 amino acids. Germline values: CDR1 SNHLY, CDR2 FYNNEI. Between the trimmed V and J ends, which lost 6 bases and 6 bases, there was a span of 18 bases. TCRdb re-analysed the 5' RACE reads in MiXCR, keeping a single row per CDR3 protein. The sample includes roughly 290,000 distinct CDR3 sequences, approximately 8.5% of them seen just once. The same sample was also used in a study of yellow fever vaccine responses in identical twins. According to that study: A vaccine T cell response that seemed partly convergent and partly personalized was reported in twins.

The V gene is TRBV2, the J gene TRBJ2-7; perhaps TRBD2 as D (6 bases). This clonotype originated in a woman between 18 and 30 years old in good health. Sequencing was done on a sample of memory (CD45RO+) T cells sorted from blood. The CDR3 sequence is CASSLIWGEGEQYF. The CDR3 coding sequence is TGTGCCAGCAGCCTTATCTGGGGGGAAGGCGAGCAGTACTTC.